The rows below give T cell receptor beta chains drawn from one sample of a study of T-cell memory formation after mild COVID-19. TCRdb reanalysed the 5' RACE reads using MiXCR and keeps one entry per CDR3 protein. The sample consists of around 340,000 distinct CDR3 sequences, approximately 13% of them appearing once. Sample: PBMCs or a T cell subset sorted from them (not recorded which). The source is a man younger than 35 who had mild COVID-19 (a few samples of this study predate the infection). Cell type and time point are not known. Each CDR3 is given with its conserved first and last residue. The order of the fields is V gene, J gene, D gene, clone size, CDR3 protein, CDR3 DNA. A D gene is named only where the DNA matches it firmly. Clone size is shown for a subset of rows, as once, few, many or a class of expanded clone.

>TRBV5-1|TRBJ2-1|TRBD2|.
CASSPSPSGGLDNEQFF
TGCGCCAGCAGCCCTAGCCCTAGCGGGGGGTTAGACAATGAGCAGTTCTTC
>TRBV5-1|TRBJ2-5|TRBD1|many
CASSPMLRQGAETQYF
TGCGCCAGCAGCCCGATGTTACGACAGGGCGCGGAGACCCAGTACTTC
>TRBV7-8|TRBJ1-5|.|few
CASSLMEGSLPDQPQHF
TGTGCCAGCAGCCTCATGGAGGGATCCCTCCCAGATCAGCCCCAGCATTTT
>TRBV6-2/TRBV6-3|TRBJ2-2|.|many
CASSGQNTGELFF
TGTGCCAGCAGTGGACAGAACACCGGGGAGCTGTTTTTT
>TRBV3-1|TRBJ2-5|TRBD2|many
CASSQDASGETQYF
TGTGCCAGCAGCCAAGATGCTAGCGGGGAGACCCAGTACTTC
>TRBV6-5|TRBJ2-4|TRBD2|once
CASSRLAAAFDIQYF
TGTGCCAGCAGCCGACTAGCGGCGGCCTTTGACATTCAGTACTTC
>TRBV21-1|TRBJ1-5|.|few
CASSNIPGGGQPQHF
TGTGCCAGCAGCAATATACCAGGGGGCGGGCAGCCCCAGCATTTT
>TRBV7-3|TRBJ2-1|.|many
CASSTSVIRRQPYNEQFF
TGTGCCAGCAGCACATCTGTCATCAGGCGCCAGCCCTACAATGAGCAGTTCTTC
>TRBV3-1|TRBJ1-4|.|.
CASSQTDAGKLFF
TGTGCCAGCAGCCAAACAGACGCCGGAAAACTGTTTTTT
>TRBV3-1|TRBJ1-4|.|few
CASSHGGEKLFF
TGTGCCAGCAGCCATGGGGGTGAAAAACTGTTTTTT
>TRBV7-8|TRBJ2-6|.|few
CASSLVAFSGANVLTF
TGTGCCAGCAGCTTAGTGGCGTTCTCTGGGGCCAACGTCCTGACTTTC
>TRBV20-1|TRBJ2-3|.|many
CSARWGSTDTQYF
TGCAGTGCTAGATGGGGTAGCACAGATACGCAGTATTTT
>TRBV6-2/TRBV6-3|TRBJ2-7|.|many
CASMWAAGNEQYF
TGTGCCAGCATGTGGGCGGCGGGGAACGAGCAGTACTTC
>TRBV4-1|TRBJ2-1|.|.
CASSQEGTSYNEQFF
TGCGCCAGCAGCCAAGAGGGGACCTCGTACAATGAGCAGTTCTTC
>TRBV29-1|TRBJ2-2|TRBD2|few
CSVEDQRGGPGELFF
TGCAGCGTTGAAGATCAGCGGGGGGGTCCCGGGGAGCTGTTTTTT
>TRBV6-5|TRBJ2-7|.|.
CASSYSLKGGISYEQYF
TGTGCCAGCAGTTACTCGCTGAAAGGGGGGATCTCCTACGAGCAGTACTTC
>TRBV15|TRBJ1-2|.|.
CATSRAWSSNYGYTF
TGTGCCACCAGCAGAGCCTGGAGCTCTAACTATGGCTACACCTTC
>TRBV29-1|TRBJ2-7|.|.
CSVGNEGEQYF
TGCAGCGTGGGTAACGAGGGGGAGCAGTACTTC
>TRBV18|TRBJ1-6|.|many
CASSSASTNSPLHF
TGTGCCAGCTCGAGTGCGTCTACCAATTCACCCCTCCACTTT
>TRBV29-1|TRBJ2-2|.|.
CSVGEDYTAGELFF
TGCAGCGTCGGAGAGGACTACACCGCCGGGGAGCTGTTTTTT
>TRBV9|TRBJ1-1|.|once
CASSPRGGHLNTEAFF
TGTGCCAGCAGCCCGAGAGGTGGTCACCTGAACACTGAAGCTTTCTTT
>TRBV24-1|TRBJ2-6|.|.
CATSQGGWANVLTF
TGTGCCACCAGTCAGGGGGGCTGGGCCAACGTCCTGACTTTC
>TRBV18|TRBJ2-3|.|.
CASSPNQVRTTDTQYF
TGTGCCAGCTCACCAAACCAAGTCAGAACTACAGATACGCAGTATTTT
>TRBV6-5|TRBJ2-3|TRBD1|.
CASSYRGPPIDTQYF
TGTGCCAGCAGCTACAGGGGGCCGCCAATAGATACGCAGTATTTT
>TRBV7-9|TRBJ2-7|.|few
CASSSFFEQYF
TGTGCCAGCAGCTCCTTTTTTGAGCAGTACTTC
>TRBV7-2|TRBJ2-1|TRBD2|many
CASSLVAGGYNEQFF
TGTGCCAGCAGCTTAGTAGCGGGGGGGTACAATGAGCAGTTCTTC
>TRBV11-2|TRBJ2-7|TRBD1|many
CASSLATGGSYEQYF
TGTGCCAGCAGCTTAGCGACAGGGGGCTCCTACGAGCAGTACTTC
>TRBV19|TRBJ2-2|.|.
CASTVIGSGELFF
TGTGCCAGTACGGTCATCGGGTCCGGGGAGCTGTTTTTT
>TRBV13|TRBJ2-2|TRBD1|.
CASSLRDRATGELFF
TGTGCCAGCAGCCTCCGGGACAGGGCGACCGGGGAGCTGTTTTTT
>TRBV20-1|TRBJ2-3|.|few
CSAKLNREWTRGPQYF
TGCAGTGCAAAGCTTAACAGGGAATGGACTCGGGGTCCGCAGTATTTT
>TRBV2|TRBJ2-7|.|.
CASSDRAYEQYF
TGTGCCAGCAGTGACCGAGCCTACGAGCAGTACTTC
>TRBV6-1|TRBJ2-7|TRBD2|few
CAIERDGRNYEQYF
TGTGCCATCGAGCGGGACGGCCGTAACTACGAGCAGTACTTC
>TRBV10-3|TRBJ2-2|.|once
CATRPGPANTGELFF
TGTGCCACGCGTCCGGGACCAGCGAACACCGGGGAGCTGTTTTTT
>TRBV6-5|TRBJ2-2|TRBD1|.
CASSSTPDRALNTGELFF
TGTGCCAGCAGTAGCACTCCCGACAGGGCGCTAAACACCGGGGAGCTGTTTTTT
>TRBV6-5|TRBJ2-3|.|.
CASSYGGTPPFTDTQYF
TGTGCCAGCAGTTACGGCGGGACCCCACCCTTCACAGATACGCAGTATTTT
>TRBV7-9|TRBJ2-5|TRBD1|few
CASSVWDRSSEETQYF
TGTGCCAGCAGCGTTTGGGACAGGAGCTCCGAAGAGACCCAGTACTTC
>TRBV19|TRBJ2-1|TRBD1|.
CASATGGTRDNEQFF
TGTGCCAGTGCAACAGGGGGCACAAGGGACAATGAGCAGTTCTTC
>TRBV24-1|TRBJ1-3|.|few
CATSDSHNAGNTIYF
TGTGCCACCAGTGACTCACATAACGCCGGAAACACCATATATTTT
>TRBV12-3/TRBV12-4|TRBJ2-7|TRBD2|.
CASSHSGEGGRQYF
TGTGCCAGCAGTCATAGCGGGGAAGGCGGGCGGCAGTACTTC
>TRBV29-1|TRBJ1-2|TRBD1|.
CSVENGTGEGYTF
TGCAGCGTTGAAAACGGGACAGGGGAGGGCTACACCTTC
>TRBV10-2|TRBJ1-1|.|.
CASAPGAGRTEAFF
TGCGCCAGCGCCCCTGGGGCAGGCCGAACTGAAGCTTTCTTT
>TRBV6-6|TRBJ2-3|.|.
CASKRLTDTQYF
TGTGCCAGCAAGCGTCTCACAGATACGCAGTATTTT
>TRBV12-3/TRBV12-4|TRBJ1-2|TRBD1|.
CASSFGQGVIYGYTF
TGTGCCAGCAGTTTCGGACAGGGGGTCATATATGGCTACACCTTC
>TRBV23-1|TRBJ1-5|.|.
CASSQHRVGQPQHF
TGCGCCAGCAGTCAACACAGGGTGGGTCAGCCCCAGCATTTT
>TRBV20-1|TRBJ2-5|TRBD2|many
CSAPRGARQETQYF
TGCAGTGCTCCGCGGGGGGCCAGGCAAGAGACCCAGTACTTC
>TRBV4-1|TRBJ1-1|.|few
CASSQGPRETEAFF
TGCGCCAGCAGCCAAGGCCCGAGGGAGACTGAAGCTTTCTTT
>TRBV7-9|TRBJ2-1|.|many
CASQGAAGMYEQFF
TGTGCCAGCCAAGGAGCGGCGGGGATGTATGAGCAGTTCTTC
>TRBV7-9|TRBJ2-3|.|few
CASSLADRPSTDTQYF
TGTGCCAGCAGCTTAGCCGACAGGCCGAGCACAGATACGCAGTATTTT
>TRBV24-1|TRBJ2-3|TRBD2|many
CATSPHKRGASTDTQYF
TGTGCCACCAGTCCCCATAAGCGGGGGGCAAGCACAGATACGCAGTATTTT
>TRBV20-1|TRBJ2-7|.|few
CSASGGRTYEQYF
TGCAGTGCTAGTGGTGGGCGGACCTACGAGCAGTACTTC
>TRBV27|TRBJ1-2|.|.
CASKTSLGGDGYTF
TGTGCCAGCAAGACCTCGCTGGGCGGTGATGGCTACACCTTC
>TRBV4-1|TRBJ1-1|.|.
CASSEPRENTEAFF
TGCGCCAGCAGCGAACCCAGGGAGAACACTGAAGCTTTCTTT
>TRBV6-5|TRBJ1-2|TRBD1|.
CASKPTGQGPYGYTF
TGTGCCAGCAAACCTACGGGACAGGGGCCCTATGGCTACACCTTC
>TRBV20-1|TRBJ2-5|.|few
CSARQGKETQYF
TGCAGTGCCAGGCAGGGGAAAGAGACCCAGTACTTC
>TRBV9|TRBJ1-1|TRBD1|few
CASSPNRGQIAEAFF
TGTGCCAGCAGCCCCAACAGGGGGCAGATCGCTGAAGCTTTCTTT
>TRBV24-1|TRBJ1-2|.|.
CATSDDPNYGYTF
TGTGCCACCAGTGATGATCCTAACTATGGCTACACCTTC
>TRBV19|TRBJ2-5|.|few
CASSTVIGTQYF
TGTGCCAGTAGTACGGTCATCGGGACCCAGTACTTC
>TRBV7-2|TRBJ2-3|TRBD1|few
CASTLSPSGGAGTDTQYF
TGTGCCAGCACTCTCTCCCCATCAGGGGGCGCGGGCACAGATACGCAGTATTTT
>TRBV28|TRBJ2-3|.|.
CASSDDTDTQYF
TGTGCCAGCAGCGACGACACAGATACGCAGTATTTT